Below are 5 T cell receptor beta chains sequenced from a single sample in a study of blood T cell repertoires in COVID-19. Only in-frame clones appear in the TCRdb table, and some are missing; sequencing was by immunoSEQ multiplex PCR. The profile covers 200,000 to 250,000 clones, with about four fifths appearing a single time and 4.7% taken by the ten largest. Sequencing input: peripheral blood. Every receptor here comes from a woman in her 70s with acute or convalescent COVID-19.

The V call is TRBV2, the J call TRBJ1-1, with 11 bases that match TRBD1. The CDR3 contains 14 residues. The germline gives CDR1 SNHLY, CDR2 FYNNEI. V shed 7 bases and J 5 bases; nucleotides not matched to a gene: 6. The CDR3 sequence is CASTGQGARTEAFF. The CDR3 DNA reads TGTGCCAGCACCGGACAGGGGGCGCGAACTGAAGCTTTCTTT.

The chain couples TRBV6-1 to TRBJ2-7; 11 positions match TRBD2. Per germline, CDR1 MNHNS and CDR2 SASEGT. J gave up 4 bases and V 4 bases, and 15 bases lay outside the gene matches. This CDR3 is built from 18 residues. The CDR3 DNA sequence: TGTGCCAGCAGTGTAACAAGCCTTAGCGGGGGGGATGCTTACGAGCAGTACTTC. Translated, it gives CASSVTSLSGGDAYEQYF.

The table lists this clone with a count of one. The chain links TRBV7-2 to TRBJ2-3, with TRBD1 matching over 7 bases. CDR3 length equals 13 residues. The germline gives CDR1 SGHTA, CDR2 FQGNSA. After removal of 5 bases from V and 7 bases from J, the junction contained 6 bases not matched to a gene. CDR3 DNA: TGTGCCAGCAGCAGAAGGGGGCAGAATACGCAGTATTTT. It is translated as CASSRRGQNTQYF.

CDR3 sequence (DNA): TGTGCCTGGAGTGTACCGGGAGTCGCTAACTATGGCTACACCTTC. It translates to CAWSVPGVANYGYTF. The gene calls are TRBV30 and TRBJ1-2; D call uncertain. Germline CDR1 reads GTSNPN; CDR2 reads SVGIG (reference sequence). The V and J ends lost 0 bases and 0 bases respectively, with 11 bases between them. The CDR3 contains 15 residues. Complete variable domain (other parts from reference TRBV30 and TRBJ1-2): SQTIHQWPATLVQPVGSPLSLECTVEGTSNPNLYWYRQAAGRGLQLLFYSVGIGQISSEVPQNLSASRPQDRQFILSSKKLLLSDSGFYLCAWSVPGVANYGYTFGSGTRLTVV.

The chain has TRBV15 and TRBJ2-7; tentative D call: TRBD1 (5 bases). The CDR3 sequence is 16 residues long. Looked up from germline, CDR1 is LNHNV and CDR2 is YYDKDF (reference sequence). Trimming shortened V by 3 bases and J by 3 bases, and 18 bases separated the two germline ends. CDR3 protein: CATSSDNVGPLYEQYF. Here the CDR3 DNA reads TGTGCCACCAGCAGCGACAATGTGGGGCCACTCTACGAGCAGTACTTC.